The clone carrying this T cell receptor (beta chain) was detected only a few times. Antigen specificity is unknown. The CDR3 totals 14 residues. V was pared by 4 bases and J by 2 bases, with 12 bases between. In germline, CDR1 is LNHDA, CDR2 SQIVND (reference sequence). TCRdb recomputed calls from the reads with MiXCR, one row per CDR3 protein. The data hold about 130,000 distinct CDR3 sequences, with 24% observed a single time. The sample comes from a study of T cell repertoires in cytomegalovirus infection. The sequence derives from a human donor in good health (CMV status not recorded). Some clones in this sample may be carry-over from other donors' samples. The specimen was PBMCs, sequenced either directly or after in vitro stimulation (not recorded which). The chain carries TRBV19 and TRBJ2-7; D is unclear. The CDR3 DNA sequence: TGTGCCAGTAGTAGACTCCAAAACCCCTACGAGCAGTACTTC. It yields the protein CASSRLQNPYEQYF.